This TCR beta chain was sequenced for a study of blood T cell repertoires in COVID-19 (dated by TCRdb to between 2020 and 2021). Looking at the study overall: Samples from collaborators originated in the United States, Italy and Spain and spanned both the acute and convalescent phases of COVID-19. The sample metadata nearly always contained a de-identified subject ID, COVID-19 status, age in years and sex. The dataset comprised deeply sampled blood TCRbeta repertoires from subjects exposed to, actively infected with, or recovered from COVID-19. The repertoires were released in a freely available public database meant as a resource for research on the immune response to SARS-CoV-2. Samples were obtained from the ongoing ImmuneRACE study (first 160 participants) and from 1,254 subjects provided by 6 global collaborators. HLA class I and class II types, where available, came from metadata supplied by the sample provider rather than from assay-based typing. The material from the prospective study consisted of cDNA or gDNA derived from T cells, B-cell-depleted T cells, or PBMCs.

V loses 5 bases, J loses 1 base, and the germline ends lie 11 bases apart. Based on the germline V gene, the CDR1 and CDR2 sequences are SGHVS and FQNEAQ. The CDR3 holds 15 amino acids from the cysteine to the phenylalanine. Only CDR3 DNA remains: 45 bases, in frame from the first base. Only a few counts were recorded for this clone. It has no known antigen specificity. Per-nucleotide qualities are absent, and no much larger clonotype sits a single base away. TCRbeta CDR3 regions were amplified from genomic DNA by means of the immunoSEQ Assay, a bias-controlled multiplex PCR. For the original study's pipeline: Nucleated cell counts per sample were estimated from amplification of reference gene primers within the assay. Sequence reads were collapsed and filtered to measure the absolute abundance of every unique TCRbeta CDR3 rearrangement. For each sample, productive Simpson clonality was calculated as the square root of Simpson's diversity index across productive rearrangements. The immuneACCESS repertoire file appears here via TCRdb, limited to in-frame rearrangements. These files lack a portion of the clones; in checked studies, under half of the deficit traces to unresolved V genes, and the cause of the others is not known. D and trimming were read from the DNA, whereas the V and J calls and clone size are those reported in that table. The sample includes about 86,000 clones, with approximately 80% observed a single time. Nearly 3.5% of the sample is held by the ten biggest clonotypes.

General findings and caveats noted by the study authors: Clinical and demographic metadata were provided uncurated, with the amount varying by source and participant.

Whole blood was collected in K2EDTA tubes by collaborating institutions according to the institutions' own protocols. Collaborator samples were shipped for TCRbeta analysis as frozen whole blood, isolated PBMCs, or DNA extracted from either sample type. The chain was built from TRBV7-8 and TRBJ1-4, with the D gene not confidently named. What was sequenced was peripheral blood. This sequence originates from a man in his fifties with acute or convalescent COVID-19. The sequenced DNA is TGTGCCAGCAGCCTAATAAGAGGAACTAATGAAAAACTGTTTTTT. The resulting protein is CASSLIRGTNEKLFF.